Below are 9 T cell receptor beta chains sequenced from a single sample in a study of response to subunit inactivated influenza vaccine. TCRdb itself ran the RT-PCR reads through MiXCR, one entry per CDR3 protein. The data contain roughly 150,000 distinct CDR3 sequences, under 13% of them singletons. Sequenced here: non-naive T cells sorted from PBMCs, sampled around seven weeks after vaccination. These receptors came from a man in his fifties or sixties who received an inactivated influenza vaccine.

Ten or more counts support this clonotype. V usage is TRBV5-5 and J usage is TRBJ2-1; D is unclear. The CDR3 has 16 amino acids. Germline CDR1 reads SGHKS; CDR2 reads YYEKEE (reference sequence). V gave up 0 bases and J gave up 0 bases, with 10 bases separating them. In DNA form, the CDR3 reads TGTGCCAGCAGCTTGGCGATCTGGAGCTCCTACAATGAGCAGTTCTTC. It specifies CASSLAIWSSYNEQFF.

There are a few counts of this clonotype. J is TRBJ2-3 and V is TRBV5-4, with unresolved D. The CDR3 is 14 amino acids. The V and J ends lost 4 bases and 0 bases respectively, with 9 bases between them. CDR1 is SGHNT, CDR2 YYREEE, per germline (reference sequence). DNA of the CDR3: TGTGCCAGCAGCCCGTTCACCAGCACAGATACGCAGTATTTT. This sequence encodes CASSPFTSTDTQYF.

At least ten counts were recorded for this clonotype. The V call is TRBV6-1, the J call TRBJ2-7; 10 positions agree with TRBD1. Germline CDR1 MNHNS, CDR2 SASEGT. The junction had 11 bases not matched to a gene; V was cut back by 5 bases and J by 7 bases. This CDR3 has 15 amino acids. DNA of the CDR3: TGTGCCAGCAGTCGCGTAAGACAGGGGGCGGGGGAGCAGTACTTC. It encodes CASSRVRQGAGEQYF.

This clonotype was counted at least ten times. The chain joins TRBV6-2 or TRBV6-3 to TRBJ1-5; D is unclear. Germline loops: CDR1 MNHEY, CDR2 SVGEGT. V lost 8 bases, J lost 0 bases, and 8 bases lay in between. The CDR3 has 13 amino acids. CDR3 amino acids: CASQQSSNQPQHF. In DNA, the CDR3 is TGTGCCAGCCAACAGAGTAGCAATCAGCCCCAGCATTTT.

V is TRBV5-6 and J is TRBJ2-7; D gene uncertain. Germline CDR1 reads SGHDT; CDR2 reads YYEEEE. The CDR3 totals 13 residues. The ends were cut back, 4 bases at V and 5 bases at J, with 13 bases in the middle. CDR3 in amino acids: CASSPLLGHEQYF. As DNA, the CDR3 is TGTGCCAGCAGCCCCCTGTTAGGCCACGAGCAGTACTTC.

This clonotype was detected ten times or more. The chain joins TRBV20-1 to TRBJ1-1; D may be TRBD1 (6 bases). V lost 6 bases to trimming and J lost 3 bases, with 17 bases between them. CDR1 is DFQATT, CDR2 SNEGSKA, per germline (reference sequence). This CDR3 is built from 14 residues. The CDR3 reads CSAPGGSRDTEAFF. DNA of the CDR3: TGCAGTGCCCCGGGGGGCAGCCGAGACACTGAAGCTTTCTTT.

The chain carries TRBV5-1 and TRBJ2-7; D uncertain. Per germline, CDR1 SGHRS and CDR2 YFSETQ. The CDR3 contains 12 residues. Trimming stripped 4 bases from V and 3 bases from J, with 8 bases between. The CDR3, as DNA: TGCGCCAGCAGCCCAAACAACTACGAGCAGTACTTC. Protein: CASSPNNYEQYF.

There are a few counts of this clonotype. V is TRBV24-1 and J is TRBJ1-2; no reliable D call. This CDR3 spans 15 amino acids. V lost 11 bases and J lost 1, with 19 bases in between. In germline, CDR1 is KGHDR, CDR2 SFDVKD. DNA for the CDR3: TGTGCCATCGGCAAGTGGGCTCCCAGTAACTATGGCTACACCTTC. This gives the protein CAIGKWAPSNYGYTF.

This chain connects TRBV28 to TRBJ2-1; the match to TRBD2 covers 8 bases. After removal of 5 bases from V and 8 bases from J, the junction contained 11 bases not matched to a gene. The CDR3 loop spans 15 amino acids. The germline V gene encodes CDR1 MDHEN and CDR2 SYDVKM. The CDR3 DNA sequence: TGTGCCAGCAGTACCTCCGGGACTAGTCTCCATGAGCAGTTCTTC. Residues: CASSTSGTSLHEQFF. The whole variable domain, filled in from reference TRBV28 and TRBJ2-1, reads DVKVTQSSRYLVKRTGEKVFLECVQDMDHENMFWYRQDPGLGLRLIYFSYDVKMKEKGDIPEGYSVSREKKERFSLILESASTNQTSMYLCASSTSGTSLHEQFFGPGTRLTVL.